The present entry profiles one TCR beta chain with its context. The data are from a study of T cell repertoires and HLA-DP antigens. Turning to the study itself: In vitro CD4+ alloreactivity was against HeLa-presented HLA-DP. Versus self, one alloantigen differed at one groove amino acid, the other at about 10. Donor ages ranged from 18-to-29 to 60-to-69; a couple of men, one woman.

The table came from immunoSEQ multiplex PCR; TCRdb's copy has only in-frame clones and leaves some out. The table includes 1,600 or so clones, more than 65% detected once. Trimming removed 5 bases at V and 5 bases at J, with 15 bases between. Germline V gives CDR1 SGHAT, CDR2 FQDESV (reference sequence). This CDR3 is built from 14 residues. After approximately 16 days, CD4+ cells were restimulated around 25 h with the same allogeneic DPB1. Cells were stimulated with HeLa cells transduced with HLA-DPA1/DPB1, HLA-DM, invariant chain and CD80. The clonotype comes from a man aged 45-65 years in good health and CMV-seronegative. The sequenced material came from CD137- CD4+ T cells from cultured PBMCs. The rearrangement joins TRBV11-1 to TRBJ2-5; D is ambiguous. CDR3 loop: CASSPSRAWETQYF. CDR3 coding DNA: TGTGCCAGCAGCCCAAGTAGGGCATGGGAGACCCAGTACTTC. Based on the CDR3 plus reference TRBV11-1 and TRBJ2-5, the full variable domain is EAEVAQSPRYKITEKSQAVAFWCDPISGHATLYWYRQILGQGPELLVQFQDESVVDDSQLPKDRFSAERLKGVDSTLKIQPAELGDSAMYLCASSPSRAWETQYFGPGTRLLVL.